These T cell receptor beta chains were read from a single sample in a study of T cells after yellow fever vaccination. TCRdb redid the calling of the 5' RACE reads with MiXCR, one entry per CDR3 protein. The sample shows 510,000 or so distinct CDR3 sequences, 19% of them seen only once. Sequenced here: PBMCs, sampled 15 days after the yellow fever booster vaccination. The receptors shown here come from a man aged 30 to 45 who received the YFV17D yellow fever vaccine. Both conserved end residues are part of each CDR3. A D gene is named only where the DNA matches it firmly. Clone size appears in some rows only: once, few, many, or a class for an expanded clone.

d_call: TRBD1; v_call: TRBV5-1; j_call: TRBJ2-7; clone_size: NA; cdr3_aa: CASTRTGGHYEQYF; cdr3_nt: TGCGCCAGCACCCGGACAGGGGGCCACTACGAGCAGTACTTC
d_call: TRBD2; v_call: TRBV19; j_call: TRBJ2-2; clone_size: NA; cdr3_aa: CASSMSGRFPGELFF; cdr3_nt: TGTGCCAGTAGTATGAGCGGGAGATTCCCCGGGGAGCTGTTTTTT
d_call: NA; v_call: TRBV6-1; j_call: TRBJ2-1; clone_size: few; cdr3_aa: CASSPEGNPNNEQFF; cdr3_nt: TGTGCCAGCAGTCCGGAGGGGAACCCAAACAATGAGCAGTTCTTC
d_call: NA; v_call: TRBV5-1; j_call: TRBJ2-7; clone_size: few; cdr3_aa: CASSREVTYEQYF; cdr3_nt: TGCGCCAGCAGTCGAGAGGTTACCTACGAGCAGTACTTC
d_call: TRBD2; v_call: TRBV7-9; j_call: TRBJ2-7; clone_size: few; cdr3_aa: CASSSTTSGRSYEQYF; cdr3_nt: TGTGCCAGCAGCTCAACAACTAGCGGGCGATCCTACGAGCAGTACTTC
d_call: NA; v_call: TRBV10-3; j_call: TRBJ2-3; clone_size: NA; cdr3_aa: CAISESQDSDTQYF; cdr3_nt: TGTGCCATCAGTGAGTCCCAGGATTCAGATACGCAGTATTTT
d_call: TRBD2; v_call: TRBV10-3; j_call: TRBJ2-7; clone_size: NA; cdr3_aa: CAISAGGLIYEQYF; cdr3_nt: TGTGCCATCAGTGCGGGGGGGCTCATCTACGAGCAGTACTTC
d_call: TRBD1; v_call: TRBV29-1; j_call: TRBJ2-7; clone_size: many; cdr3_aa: CSAGTGVQYF; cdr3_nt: TGCAGCGCCGGGACAGGGGTGCAGTACTTC
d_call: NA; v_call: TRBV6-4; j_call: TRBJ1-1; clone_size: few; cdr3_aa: CASSERRGAFF; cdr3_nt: TGTGCCAGCAGTGAGCGTAGGGGAGCTTTCTTT
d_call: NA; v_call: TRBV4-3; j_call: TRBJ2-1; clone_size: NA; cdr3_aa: CASTNDRDIYNEQFF; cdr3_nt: TGCGCCAGCACTAACGACCGGGACATCTACAATGAGCAGTTCTTC
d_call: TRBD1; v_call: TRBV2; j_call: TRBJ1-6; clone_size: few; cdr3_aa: CASSAGQGVFPLHF; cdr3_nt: TGTGCCAGCTCAGCAGGACAGGGGGTCTTCCCCCTCCACTTT
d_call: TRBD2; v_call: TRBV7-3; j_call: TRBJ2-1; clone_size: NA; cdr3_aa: CASSTDGGAYNEQFF; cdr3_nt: TGTGCCAGCAGCACAGACGGGGGGGCCTACAATGAGCAGTTCTTC
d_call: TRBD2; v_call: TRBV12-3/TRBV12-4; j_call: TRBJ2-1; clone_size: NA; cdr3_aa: CASSELAPSSYNEQFF; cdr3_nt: TGTGCCAGCAGCGAACTAGCGCCGAGCTCCTACAATGAGCAGTTCTTC
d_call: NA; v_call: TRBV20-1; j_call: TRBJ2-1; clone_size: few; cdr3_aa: CSARESRVYNEQFF; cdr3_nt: TGCAGTGCTAGAGAATCGCGTGTCTACAATGAGCAGTTCTTC
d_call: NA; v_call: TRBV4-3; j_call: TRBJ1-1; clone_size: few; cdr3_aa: CASSQESGLGNTEAFF; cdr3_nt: TGCGCCAGCAGCCAAGAATCAGGGTTGGGGAACACTGAAGCTTTCTTT
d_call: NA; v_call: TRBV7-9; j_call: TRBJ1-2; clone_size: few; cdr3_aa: CASSSGFGYTF; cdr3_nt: TGTGCCAGCAGCTCCGGTTTTGGCTACACCTTC
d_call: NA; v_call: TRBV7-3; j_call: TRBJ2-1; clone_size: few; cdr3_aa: CASSLVPGGLSSYNEQFF; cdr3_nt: TGTGCCAGCAGCTTAGTTCCGGGCGGGCTTAGCTCCTACAATGAGCAGTTCTTC
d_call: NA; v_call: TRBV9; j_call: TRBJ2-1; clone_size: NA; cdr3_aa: CASSVSSAKGEQFF; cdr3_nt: TGTGCCAGCAGCGTATCTAGCGCGAAAGGTGAGCAGTTCTTC